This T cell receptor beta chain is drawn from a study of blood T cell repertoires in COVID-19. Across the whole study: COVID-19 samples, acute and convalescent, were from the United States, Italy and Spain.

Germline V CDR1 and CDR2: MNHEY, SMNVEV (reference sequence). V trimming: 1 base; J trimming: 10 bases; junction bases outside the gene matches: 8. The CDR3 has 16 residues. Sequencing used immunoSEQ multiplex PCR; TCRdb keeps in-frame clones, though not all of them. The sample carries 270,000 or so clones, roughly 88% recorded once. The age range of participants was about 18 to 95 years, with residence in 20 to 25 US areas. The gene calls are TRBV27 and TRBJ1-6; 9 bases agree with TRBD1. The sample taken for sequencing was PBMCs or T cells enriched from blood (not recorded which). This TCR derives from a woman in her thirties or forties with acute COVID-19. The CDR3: CASSLYLGTGYSPLHF. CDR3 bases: TGTGCCAGCAGTTTATACTTGGGGACAGGGTACTCACCCCTCCACTTT.